This passage covers 9 T cell receptor beta chains from one sample sequenced in a study of blood T cell repertoires in COVID-19. The method was immunoSEQ multiplex PCR; TCRdb's version includes in-frame clones alone and lacks a portion of them. The sample has about 210,000 clones, approximately 85% seen once. The sequenced sample was peripheral blood. The source of these receptors is a woman in her sixties or seventies with COVID-19, enrolled during active disease.

The CDR3 sequence is CASSTSGSSYEQYF. The CDR3 DNA reads as TGTGCCAGCTCAACTAGCGGGAGTTCCTACGAGCAGTACTTC. The J gene is TRBJ2-7, the V gene TRBV18; the match to TRBD2 covers 11 bases. The CDR3 length is 14 residues. The J segment lost 1 base and the V segment lost 5 bases, leaving 1 base of the junction unmatched. Germline loops: CDR1 KGHSH, CDR2 LQKENI. Looking up the rest from reference TRBV18 and TRBJ2-7 gives the full variable domain: NAGVMQNPRHLVRRRGQEARLRCSPMKGHSHVYWYRQLPEEGLKFMVYLQKENIIDESGMPKERFSAEFPKEGPSILRIQQVVRGDSAAYFCASSTSGSSYEQYFGPGTRLTVT.

The chain recombines TRBV24-1 with TRBJ2-1, with 11 bases fitting TRBD1. Trimming removed 4 bases from V and 3 bases from J; junction bases left unmatched: 4. The CDR3 totals 16 residues. In germline, CDR1 is KGHDR, CDR2 SFDVKD. The DNA for the CDR3 is TGTGCCACCAGTGACTCCGGGACAGGGGGCTACAATGAGCAGTTCTTC. Its translation: CATSDSGTGGYNEQFF.

The CDR3 loop reads CASSRGEGTEKLFF. In DNA form, the CDR3 reads TGTGCCAGCAGTAGGGGGGAGGGGACCGAAAAACTGTTTTTT. The chain couples TRBV6-6 to TRBJ1-4, with D possibly being TRBD1 (6 bases). Trimming pared 5 bases from V and 8 bases from J, leaving 15 bases between. Germline assignment: CDR1 MNHNY and CDR2 SVGAGI (reference sequence). The CDR3 covers 14 residues.

V is TRBV2 and J is TRBJ1-6; perhaps TRBD1 as D (5 bases). This CDR3 region has 15 residues. Germline V lookup: CDR1 SNHLY, CDR2 FYNNEI. The V gene lost 10 bases and the J gene lost 0 bases, with 13 bases spanning the gap. CDR3 residues: CATTQESSYNSPLHF. CDR3 DNA: TGTGCCACGACACAGGAGAGCTCCTATAATTCACCCCTCCACTTT.

The chain is built from TRBV27 and TRBJ2-1; maybe TRBD1 (5 bases). This CDR3 contains 13 residues. V lost 10 bases to trimming and J lost 9 bases, with 19 bases between them. Per germline, CDR1 MNHEY and CDR2 SMNVEV (reference sequence). This chain's CDR3 is CAIRGSGMGEQFF. CDR3 DNA: TGTGCCATAAGGGGCAGTGGGATGGGTGAGCAGTTCTTC.

J is TRBJ1-5 and V is TRBV18; D call uncertain. V gave up 5 bases and J gave up 6 bases, with 20 bases separating them. The CDR3 spans 16 residues. The germline V gene has CDR1 KGHSH and CDR2 LQKENI. CDR3 sequence (DNA): TGTGCCAGCTCAGCGAACCGGGTCCCCGTGAGTCAGCCCCAGCATTTT. It translates to CASSANRVPVSQPQHF.

Only a few counts were recorded for this clone. V is TRBV5-4 and J is TRBJ2-3; D remains unclear. V lost 4 bases and J 6 bases, leaving 9 bases between the germline ends. The CDR3 covers 12 residues. Germline assignment: CDR1 SGHNT and CDR2 YYREEE (reference sequence). CDR3 coding DNA: TGTGCCAGCAGCCCAAGCCTCGATACGCAGTATTTT. Its protein is CASSPSLDTQYF.

This clone was recorded only once. Other nucleotide sequences from this sample produce the same CDR3. The CDR3 is CASSDREVGQPQHF. CDR3 DNA: TGTGCCAGCAGTGACAGGGAAGTGGGTCAGCCCCAGCATTTT. The V gene is TRBV27, the J gene TRBJ1-5, with 7 bases aligning to TRBD1. In germline, CDR1 is MNHEY, CDR2 SMNVEV (reference sequence). The CDR3 spans 14 residues. The junction had 7 bases not matched to a gene; V was cut back by 5 bases and J by 6 bases.

This sequence joins TRBV5-8 and TRBJ1-1; weak D call: TRBD1 (5 bases). CDR3 length: 15 amino acids. The V and J ends lost 0 bases and 0 bases respectively, with 9 bases between them. Germline CDR1 and CDR2: SGHTS and YDEGEE. The CDR3 here is CASSLDGGMNTEAFF. The CDR3 DNA reads as TGTGCCAGCAGCTTGGATGGGGGGATGAACACTGAAGCTTTCTTT. The whole variable domain, remainder taken from reference TRBV5-8 and TRBJ1-1, is EAGVTQSPTHLIKTRGQQATLRCSPISGHTSVYWYQQALGLGLQFLLWYDEGEERNRGNFPPRFSGRQFPNYSSELNVNALELEDSALYLCASSLDGGMNTEAFFGQGTRLTVV.